This T cell receptor beta chain was found in a study of shared clonotypes between healthy human individuals. Study results and caveats: Sorted-subset samples were not fully sequenced, rarefaction indicated. An anticipated effect of sequencing depth on clonotype sharing among donors was recognized. A reduction in generation probabilities was seen for non-shared clonotypes relative to those shared by all four donors.

As concerns this clone: Its antigen is undetermined.

Sequenced by immunoSEQ multiplex PCR; TCRdb stores in-frame clones only, minus some. The table shows 850,000 to 1,200,000 clones, with about 70% occurring only once. CDR1 is ENHRY and CDR2 is SYGVKD in the germline V gene. V gave up 4 bases and J gave up 2 bases, with 5 bases separating them. The CDR3 is 13 residues long. All of the donors resided in Nashville, Tennessee, and each was a Caucasian adult. The genes are TRBV10-3 and TRBJ1-4; D call uncertain. This TCR derives from a man younger than 35 in good health. The specimen sequenced was memory CD4+ T cells sorted from blood. As for subset: CD45RA-negative fraction. In nucleotides, the CDR3 is TGTGCCATCAGTGGAGGGACTAATGAAAAACTGTTTTTT. Protein product: CAISGGTNEKLFF.